These 30 T cell receptor beta chains share one sample of origin, sequenced in a study of T cell responses to AZD1222 COVID-19 vaccine. Only in-frame clones appear in the TCRdb table, and some are missing; sequencing was by immunoSEQ multiplex PCR. The sample shows roughly 70,000 clones, more than 65% of them seen only once. The specimen was peripheral blood, collected on day 0 of MenACWY control vaccination. These receptors all come from an adult in good health.

This clone has only a few counts. The rearrangement uses TRBV3-1 (or the pseudogene TRBV3-2) and TRBJ1-6; D is ambiguous. The CDR3 runs 14 residues. V was clipped by 3 bases and J by 7 bases, with 10 bases between them. Germline V gives CDR1 LGHDT, CDR2 YNNKEL (reference sequence). CDR3 bases: TGTGCCAGCAGCCACCGTCGGTACAATTCACCCCTCCACTTT. Translated, it gives CASSHRRYNSPLHF.

This clone showed up just a few times. This sequence joins TRBV28 and TRBJ2-1; 10 bases line up with TRBD2. Trimming took 7 bases from V and 2 from J; bases not matched to a gene: 17. Germline V lookup: CDR1 MDHEN, CDR2 SYDVKM. This CDR3 spans 19 amino acids. DNA for the CDR3: TGTGCCAGCAACCCCAACGGGCTAGCGGGAGTTAGGGCCTACAATGAGCAGTTCTTC. Its translation: CASNPNGLAGVRAYNEQFF.

This sequence joins TRBV5-6 and TRBJ2-1; D is uncertain. This CDR3 is 11 amino acids long. Germline V gene sequence: CDR1 SGHDT, CDR2 YYEEEE. Trimming cost V 4 bases and J 10 bases, with 9 bases left between them. Here the CDR3 DNA reads TGTGCCAGCAGCGACCGCTGGGAGCAGTTCTTC. Amino acids: CASSDRWEQFF.

This sequence joins TRBV3-1 (or the pseudogene TRBV3-2) and TRBJ2-1, with D perhaps given as TRBD1 or TRBD2 (5 bases each). Looked up from germline, CDR1 is LGHDT and CDR2 is YNNKEL (reference sequence). The CDR3 length is 14 residues. V dropped 4 bases and J dropped 2 bases, with 9 bases sitting between them. CDR3 region: CASSRDGAYNEQFF. CDR3 bases: TGTGCCAGCAGCCGGGACGGTGCCTACAATGAGCAGTTCTTC.

The chain uses TRBV5-1 and TRBJ2-2; D gene unclear. The V end lost 0 bases, the J end lost 5 bases, and 8 bases lay between the germline ends. The CDR3 loop spans 14 amino acids. Germline V gene lookup returns CDR1 SGHRS and CDR2 YFSETQ. The CDR3 sequence: CASSLGLITGELFF. The CDR3, as DNA: TGCGCCAGCAGCTTGGGACTGATTACCGGGGAGCTGTTTTTT.

The rearrangement links TRBV5-1 to TRBJ2-7; no definite D call. V dropped 2 bases and J dropped 5 bases, with 8 bases sitting between them. The CDR3 is made up of 12 amino acids. CDR1 is SGHRS and CDR2 is YFSETQ in the germline V gene. The CDR3 spells CASSLMGNEQYF. CDR3 sequence (DNA): TGCGCCAGCAGCTTAATGGGAAACGAGCAGTACTTC.

The V and J genes are TRBV2 and TRBJ2-7; the D gene could be TRBD1 or TRBD2 (5 bases each). V was trimmed by 5 bases and J by 1 base, leaving 12 bases between them. The CDR3 sequence is 14 residues long. Germline values: CDR1 SNHLY, CDR2 FYNNEI. The CDR3 DNA is TGTGCCAGCAGTTTGGGGGAGTGGTCCTACGAGCAGTACTTC. Its protein product is CASSLGEWSYEQYF. The full variable domain, rest sourced from reference TRBV2 and TRBJ2-7, is EPEVTQTPSHQVTQMGQEVILRCVPISNHLYFYWYRQILGQKVEFLVSFYNNEISEKSEIFDDQFSVERPDGSNFTLKIRSTKLEDSAMYFCASSLGEWSYEQYFGPGTRLTVT.

This chain uses TRBV3-1 (or the pseudogene TRBV3-2) with TRBJ2-1; D call uncertain. Trimming removed 3 bases at V and 8 bases at J, with 14 bases between. Looked up from germline, CDR1 is LGHDT and CDR2 is YNNKEL (reference sequence). The CDR3 is made up of 14 amino acids. CDR3 residues: CASSQATKAHEQFF. The CDR3 DNA sequence: TGTGCCAGCAGCCAGGCAACTAAGGCTCATGAGCAGTTCTTC.

The J gene is TRBJ1-1, the V gene TRBV28; tentative D call: TRBD1 (5 bases). Looked up from germline, CDR1 is MDHEN and CDR2 is SYDVKM. CDR3 length: 14 residues. Trimming shortened V by 5 bases and J by 1 base, and 11 bases separated the two germline ends. CDR3 DNA: TGTGCCAGCAGTCGACAGAGAAAGAACACTGAAGCTTTCTTT. This codes for CASSRQRKNTEAFF.

The V call is TRBV18, the J call TRBJ1-2; D ambiguous. CDR1 KGHSH and CDR2 LQKENI come from the germline V gene. CDR3 length: 15 residues. The V end was cut by 0 bases, the J end by 0 bases, with 8 bases between. The chain's CDR3 is CASSPPVMTNYGYTF. CDR3 coding DNA: TGTGCCAGCTCACCACCGGTTATGACTAACTATGGCTACACCTTC.

The V call is TRBV2, the J call TRBJ2-2; 13 positions agree with TRBD2. The CDR3 loop spans 15 amino acids. Trimming took 6 bases from V and 10 from J; bases not matched to a gene: 8. Germline lookup yields CDR1 SNHLY and CDR2 FYNNEI. The CDR3, as DNA: TGTGCCAGCAGGGAGGGGACTAGCGGGAATCCGGAGCTGTTTTTT. Translated: CASREGTSGNPELFF.

The gene calls are TRBV28 and TRBJ2-7; TRBD2 is a possible D gene (6 bases). CDR1 is MDHEN, CDR2 SYDVKM, per germline. Trimming took off 3 bases at V and 3 bases at J, with 18 bases between the two ends. The CDR3 is made up of 16 amino acids. The CDR3 is CASSFPPMGGLYEQYF. The CDR3 nucleotides read TGTGCCAGCAGTTTCCCCCCGATGGGGGGACTCTACGAGCAGTACTTC.

V usage is TRBV5-1 and J usage is TRBJ2-7; TRBD2 might be the D (5 bases). The CDR3 covers 14 residues. Germline V gives CDR1 SGHRS, CDR2 YFSETQ. Trimming left V 0 bases short and J 5 bases short, with 12 bases between. CDR3 sequence (DNA): TGCGCCAGCAGCTTGGACAATAGCGAAAACGAGCAGTACTTC. This gives the protein CASSLDNSENEQYF.

This clone showed up many times. The V and J genes are TRBV5-1 and TRBJ1-1, with D perhaps matching TRBD1 (5 bases). Germline CDR1 and CDR2: SGHRS and YFSETQ. The CDR3 covers 14 residues. The V end was cut by 4 bases, the J end by 4 bases, with 14 bases between. This chain's CDR3 is CASSAGGFSTEAFF. The CDR3 DNA reads as TGCGCCAGCAGCGCCGGGGGGTTTAGCACTGAAGCTTTCTTT.

The J gene is TRBJ2-3, the V gene TRBV30; D is ambiguous. CDR3 length: 11 amino acids. Between the trimmed V and J ends, which lost 3 bases and 5 bases, there was a span of 6 bases. The germline V gene has CDR1 GTSNPN and CDR2 SVGIG (reference sequence). The CDR3 spells CAWRSGDTQYF. DNA for the CDR3: TGTGCCTGGAGATCCGGAGATACGCAGTATTTT. Complete variable domain (other parts from reference TRBV30 and TRBJ2-3): SQTIHQWPATLVQPVGSPLSLECTVEGTSNPNLYWYRQAAGRGLQLLFYSVGIGQISSEVPQNLSASRPQDRQFILSSKKLLLSDSGFYLCAWRSGDTQYFGPGTRLTVL.

This chain uses TRBV6-2 or TRBV6-3 with TRBJ1-1; D uncertain. The V gene lost 5 bases and the J gene lost 4 bases, with 14 bases spanning the gap. The V gene's germline CDR1 is MNHEY and CDR2 SVGEGT. The CDR3 consists of 14 residues. In nucleotides, the CDR3 is TGTGCCAGCAGTCCCCACATGTCCGCCACTGAAGCTTTCTTT. The encoded protein is CASSPHMSATEAFF.

CDR3 residues: CASSQMDLGVNGYTF. The CDR3 coding sequence is TGTGCCAGCAGCCAAATGGATTTAGGGGTTAACGGCTACACCTTC. V and J are TRBV3-1 (or the pseudogene TRBV3-2) and TRBJ1-2; D might be TRBD1 (5 bases). The V gene lost 2 bases and the J gene lost 8 bases, with 18 bases spanning the gap. CDR1 and CDR2 (germline): LGHDT, YNNKEL (reference sequence). The CDR3 loop spans 15 amino acids.

The CDR3 nucleotides are TGTGCCAGCAGCCCCATTAGCGGGAGGGATTACAATGAGCAGTTCTTC. Residues: CASSPISGRDYNEQFF. This sequence joins TRBV5-4 and TRBJ2-1, with 11 bases aligning to TRBD2. The germline V gene has CDR1 SGHNT and CDR2 YYREEE (reference sequence). The J segment lost 4 bases and the V segment lost 4 bases, leaving 7 bases of the junction unmatched. The CDR3 totals 16 residues.

The J gene is TRBJ1-5, the V gene TRBV28, with a tentative D call TRBD1 (5 bases). This CDR3 has 16 amino acids. Germline V gives CDR1 MDHEN, CDR2 SYDVKM. V lost 5 bases to trimming and J lost 0 bases, with 14 bases between them. CDR3 sequence: CASSPPGFHSNQPQHF. In DNA, the CDR3 is TGTGCCAGCAGTCCACCAGGGTTTCATAGCAATCAGCCCCAGCATTTT.

In this sample, this clone turned up a few times. The chain is built from TRBV29-1 and TRBJ2-1, with a weak D call TRBD2 (6 bases). V shed 3 bases and J shed 3 bases, with 15 bases lying between them. CDR1 SQVTM and CDR2 ANQGSEA come from the germline V gene. The CDR3 totals 15 residues. This chain's CDR3 is CSVEGTGLRYNEQFF. DNA for the CDR3: TGCAGCGTTGAGGGTACTGGACTACGCTACAATGAGCAGTTCTTC.

The chain is built from TRBV4-1 and TRBJ1-1; no clear D gene. Germline V gene sequence: CDR1 MGHRA, CDR2 YSYEKL. The CDR3 has 14 residues. Trimming shortened V by 0 bases and J by 5 bases, and 10 bases separated the two germline ends. DNA for the CDR3: TGCGCCAGCAGCCAAGAGACGGGAAGGACTGAAGCTTTCTTT. Protein product: CASSQETGRTEAFF.

This clone was recorded once. The chain combines TRBV13 with TRBJ1-2; 7 bases agree with TRBD1. In germline, CDR1 is PRHDT, CDR2 FYEKMQ (reference sequence). The CDR3 loop spans 15 amino acids. The V segment lost 5 bases and the J segment 7 bases; nucleotides outside the gene matches: 13. The CDR3 DNA reads TGTGCCAGCAGCCCTAACAGGGACAGTTTAGTTGGCTACACCTTC. Amino acids: CASSPNRDSLVGYTF.

V gene TRBV6-5 combines with J gene TRBJ2-7; D remains ambiguous. The ends were cut back, 6 bases at V and 4 bases at J, with 16 bases in the middle. This CDR3 has 14 residues. CDR1 is MNHEY and CDR2 is SVGAGI in the germline V gene. The chain's CDR3 is CASRIEDGLYEQYF. The CDR3 DNA is TGTGCCAGCAGGATTGAAGACGGTTTGTACGAGCAGTACTTC.

A single count supports this clone. The chain couples TRBV6-2 or TRBV6-3 to TRBJ1-5; D not certain. Germline V gene data show CDR1 as MNHEY and CDR2 as SVGEGT. This CDR3 is 14 amino acids long. Trimming removed 0 bases from V and 4 bases from J, with 7 bases in between. The CDR3 is CASSYSRGNQPQHF. Here the CDR3 DNA reads TGTGCCAGCAGTTACTCACGCGGGAATCAGCCCCAGCATTTT.

V and J are TRBV28 and TRBJ1-4; D uncertain. Germline assignment: CDR1 MDHEN and CDR2 SYDVKM. CDR3 length equals 12 residues. The ends were cut back, 7 bases at V and 4 bases at J, with 7 bases in the middle. CDR3 sequence reads: CASKAGNEKLFF. In DNA form, the CDR3 reads TGTGCCAGCAAGGCGGGTAATGAAAAACTGTTTTTT.

This chain uses TRBV19 with TRBJ2-1; 11 bases are shared with TRBD1. Trimming at V came to 5 bases and at J to 7 bases, leaving 4 bases not matched to a gene. This CDR3 is 14 amino acids long. Germline-derived CDR1 and CDR2 are LNHDA and SQIVND (reference sequence). The CDR3 region has the DNA TGTGCCAGTAGTTTGGGACAGGGGGTGAATGAGCAGTTCTTC. Protein: CASSLGQGVNEQFF.

In DNA, the CDR3 is TGTGCCAGTAGTGAGAGGGGTTCACCCCTCCACTTT. This sequence encodes CASSERGSPLHF. V is TRBV19 and J is TRBJ1-6, with D perhaps matching TRBD1 (5 bases). The V and J ends lost 5 bases and 9 bases respectively, with 8 bases between them. This CDR3 is built from 12 residues. In germline, CDR1 is LNHDA, CDR2 SQIVND (reference sequence).

This clone occurred once. The chain couples TRBV19 to TRBJ2-1; a weak D match, TRBD1 (6 bases). Per germline, CDR1 LNHDA and CDR2 SQIVND (reference sequence). V was cut by 5 bases and J by 9 bases, with 14 bases left in between. The CDR3 loop spans 13 amino acids. The DNA for the CDR3 is TGTGCCAGTAGTCCCACAGGGTATAGTGAGCAGTTCTTC. It is translated as CASSPTGYSEQFF.

The gene calls are TRBV2 and TRBJ2-4, with D possibly being TRBD1 (5 bases). This CDR3 region has 13 residues. CDR1 is SNHLY, CDR2 FYNNEI, per germline. Trimming shortened V by 6 bases and J by 5 bases, and 11 bases separated the two germline ends. The CDR3 region has the DNA TGTGCCAGCAGGCAGGGTATCGAAAACATTCAGTACTTC. It translates to CASRQGIENIQYF. Together with reference TRBV2 and TRBJ2-4, the CDR3 gives the full variable domain: EPEVTQTPSHQVTQMGQEVILRCVPISNHLYFYWYRQILGQKVEFLVSFYNNEISEKSEIFDDQFSVERPDGSNFTLKIRSTKLEDSAMYFCASRQGIENIQYFGAGTRLSVL.

The rearrangement links TRBV3-1 (or the pseudogene TRBV3-2) to TRBJ2-5, with TRBD2 matching over 11 bases. CDR3 length: 18 amino acids. CDR1 and CDR2 (germline): LGHDT, YNNKEL (reference sequence). V shed 4 bases and J 5 bases; nucleotides not matched to a gene: 15. In nucleotides, the CDR3 is TGTGCCAGCAGCCTTGGTTTTAGTAGCGGGGGGGCCCAGGAGACCCAGTACTTC. It encodes CASSLGFSSGGAQETQYF.